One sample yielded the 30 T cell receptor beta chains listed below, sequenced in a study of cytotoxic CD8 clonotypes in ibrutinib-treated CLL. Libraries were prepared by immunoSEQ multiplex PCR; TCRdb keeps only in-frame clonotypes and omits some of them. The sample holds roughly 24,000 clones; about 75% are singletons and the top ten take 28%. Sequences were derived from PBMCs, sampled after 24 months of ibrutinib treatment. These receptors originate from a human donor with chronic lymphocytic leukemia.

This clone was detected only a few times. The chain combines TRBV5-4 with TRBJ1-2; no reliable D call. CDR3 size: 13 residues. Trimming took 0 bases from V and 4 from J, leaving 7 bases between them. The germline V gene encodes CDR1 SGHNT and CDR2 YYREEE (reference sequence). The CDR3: CASSLEGPYGYTF. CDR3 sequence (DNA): TGTGCCAGCAGCTTGGAGGGTCCCTATGGCTACACCTTC.

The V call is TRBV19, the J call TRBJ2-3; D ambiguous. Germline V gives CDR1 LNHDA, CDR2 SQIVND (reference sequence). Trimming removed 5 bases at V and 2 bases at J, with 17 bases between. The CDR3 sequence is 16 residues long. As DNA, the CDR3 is TGTGCCAGTAGTTCCCGGACGGCCGGAAACACAGATACGCAGTATTTT. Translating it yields CASSSRTAGNTDTQYF.

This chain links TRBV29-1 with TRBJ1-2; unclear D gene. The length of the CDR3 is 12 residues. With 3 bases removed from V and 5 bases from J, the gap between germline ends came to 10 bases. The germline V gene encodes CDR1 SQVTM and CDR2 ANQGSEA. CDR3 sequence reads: CSVDAGPYGYTF. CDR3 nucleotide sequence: TGCAGCGTTGATGCAGGCCCTTATGGCTACACCTTC.

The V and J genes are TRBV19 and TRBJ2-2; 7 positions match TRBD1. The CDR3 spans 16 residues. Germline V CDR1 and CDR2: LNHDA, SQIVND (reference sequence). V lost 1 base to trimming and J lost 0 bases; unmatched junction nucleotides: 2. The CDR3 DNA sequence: TGTGCCAGTAGTATAGTTGGGACAGCGAACACCGGGGAGCTGTTTTTT. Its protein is CASSIVGTANTGELFF.

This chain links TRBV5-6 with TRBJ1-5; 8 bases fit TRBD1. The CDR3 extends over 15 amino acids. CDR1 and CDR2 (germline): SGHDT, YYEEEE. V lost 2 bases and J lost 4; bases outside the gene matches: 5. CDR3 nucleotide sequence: TGTGCCAGCAGCTTTGGGACAGGTGCGAATCAGCCCCAGCATTTT. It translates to CASSFGTGANQPQHF. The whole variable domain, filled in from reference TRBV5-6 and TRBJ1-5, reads DAGVTQSPTHLIKTRGQQVTLRCSPKSGHDTVSWYQQALGQGPQFIFQYYEEEERQRGNFPDRFSGHQFPNYSSELNVNALLLGDSALYLCASSFGTGANQPQHFGDGTRLSIL.

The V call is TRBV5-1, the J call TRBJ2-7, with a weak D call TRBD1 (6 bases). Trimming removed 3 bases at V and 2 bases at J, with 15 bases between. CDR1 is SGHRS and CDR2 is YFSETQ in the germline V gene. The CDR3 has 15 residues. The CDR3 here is CASSSQRTAPYEQYF. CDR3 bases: TGCGCCAGCAGCTCGCAAAGGACAGCACCCTACGAGCAGTACTTC. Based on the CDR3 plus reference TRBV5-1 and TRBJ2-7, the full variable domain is KAGVTQTPRYLIKTRGQQVTLSCSPISGHRSVSWYQQTPGQGLQFLFEYFSETQRNKGNFPGRFSGRQFSNSRSEMNVSTLELGDSALYLCASSSQRTAPYEQYFGPGTRLTVT.

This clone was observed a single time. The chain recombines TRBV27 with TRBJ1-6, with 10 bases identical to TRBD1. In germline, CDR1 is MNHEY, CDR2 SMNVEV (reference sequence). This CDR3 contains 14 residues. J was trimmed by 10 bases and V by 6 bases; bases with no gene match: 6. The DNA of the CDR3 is TGTGCCAGCAGCTCGGGACAGGGGAACTCACCCCTCCACTTT. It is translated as CASSSGQGNSPLHF.

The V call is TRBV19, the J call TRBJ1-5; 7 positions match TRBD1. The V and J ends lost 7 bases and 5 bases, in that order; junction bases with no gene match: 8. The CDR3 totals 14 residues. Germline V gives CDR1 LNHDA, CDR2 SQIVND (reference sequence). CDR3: CASTNRGGDQPQHF. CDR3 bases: TGTGCCAGTACGAACAGGGGAGGAGATCAGCCCCAGCATTTT.

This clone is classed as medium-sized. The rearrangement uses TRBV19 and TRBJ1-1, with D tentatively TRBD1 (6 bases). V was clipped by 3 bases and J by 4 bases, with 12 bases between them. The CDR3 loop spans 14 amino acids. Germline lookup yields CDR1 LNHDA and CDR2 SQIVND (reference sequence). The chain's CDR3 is CASSIPGTLTEAFF. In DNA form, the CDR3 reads TGTGCCAGTAGTATTCCAGGGACACTCACTGAAGCTTTCTTT.

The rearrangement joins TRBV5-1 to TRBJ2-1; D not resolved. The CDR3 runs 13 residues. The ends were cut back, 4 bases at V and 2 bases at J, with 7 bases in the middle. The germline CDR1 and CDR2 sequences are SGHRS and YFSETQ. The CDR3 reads CASSPETYNEQFF. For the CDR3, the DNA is TGCGCCAGCAGCCCGGAGACCTACAATGAGCAGTTCTTC.

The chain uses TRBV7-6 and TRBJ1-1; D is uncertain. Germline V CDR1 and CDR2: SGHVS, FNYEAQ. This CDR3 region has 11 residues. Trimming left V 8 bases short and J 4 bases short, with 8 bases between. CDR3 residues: CASGMSTEAFF. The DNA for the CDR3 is TGTGCCAGCGGGATGAGCACTGAAGCTTTCTTT.

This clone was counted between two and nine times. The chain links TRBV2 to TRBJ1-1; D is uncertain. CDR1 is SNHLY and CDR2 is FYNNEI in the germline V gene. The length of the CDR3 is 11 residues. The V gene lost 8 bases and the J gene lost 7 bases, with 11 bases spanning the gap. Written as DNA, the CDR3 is TGTGCCAGCGAACAGATTAATGAAGCTTTCTTT. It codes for CASEQINEAFF.

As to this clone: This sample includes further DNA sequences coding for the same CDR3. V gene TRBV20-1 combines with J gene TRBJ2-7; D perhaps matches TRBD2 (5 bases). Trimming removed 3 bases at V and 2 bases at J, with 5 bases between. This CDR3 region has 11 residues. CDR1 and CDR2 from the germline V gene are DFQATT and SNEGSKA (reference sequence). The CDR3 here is CSARTTYEQYF. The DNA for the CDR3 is TGCAGTGCTAGGACTACCTACGAGCAGTACTTC.

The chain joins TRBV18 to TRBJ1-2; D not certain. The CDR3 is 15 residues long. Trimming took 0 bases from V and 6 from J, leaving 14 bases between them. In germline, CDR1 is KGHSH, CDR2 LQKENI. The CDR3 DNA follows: TGTGCCAGCTCACCACCGTGGAAGCGGGGTGATGGCTACACCTTC. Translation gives CASSPPWKRGDGYTF.

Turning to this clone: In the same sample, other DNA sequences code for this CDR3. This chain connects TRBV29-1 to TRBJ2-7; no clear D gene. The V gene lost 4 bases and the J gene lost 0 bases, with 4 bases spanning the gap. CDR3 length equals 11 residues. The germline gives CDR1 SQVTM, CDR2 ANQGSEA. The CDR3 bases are TGCAGCGTTGTATCCTCCTACGAGCAGTACTTC. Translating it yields CSVVSSYEQYF.

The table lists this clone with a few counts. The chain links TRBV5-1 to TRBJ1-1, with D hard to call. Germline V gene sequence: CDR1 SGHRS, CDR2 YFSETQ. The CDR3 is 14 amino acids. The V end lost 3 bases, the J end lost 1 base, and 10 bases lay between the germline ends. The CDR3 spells CASSYRTGNTEAFF. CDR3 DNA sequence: TGCGCCAGCAGCTATCGGACGGGGAACACTGAAGCTTTCTTT.

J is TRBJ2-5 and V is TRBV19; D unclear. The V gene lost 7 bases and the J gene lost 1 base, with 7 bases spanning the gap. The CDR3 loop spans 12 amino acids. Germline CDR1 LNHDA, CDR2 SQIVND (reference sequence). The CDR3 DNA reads TGTGCCAGTAAGGGTACCCAAGAGACCCAGTACTTC. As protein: CASKGTQETQYF.

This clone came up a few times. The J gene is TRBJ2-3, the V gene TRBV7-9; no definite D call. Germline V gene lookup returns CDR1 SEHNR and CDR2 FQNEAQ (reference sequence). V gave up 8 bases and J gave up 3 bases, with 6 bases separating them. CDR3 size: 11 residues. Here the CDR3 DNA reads TGTGCCAGCGGAGAGACAGATACGCAGTATTTT. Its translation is CASGETDTQYF.

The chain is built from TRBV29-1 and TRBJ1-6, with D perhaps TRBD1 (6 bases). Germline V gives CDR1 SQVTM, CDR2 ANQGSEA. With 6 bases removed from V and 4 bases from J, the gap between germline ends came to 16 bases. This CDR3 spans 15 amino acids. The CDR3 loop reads CSVSQGSEYNSPLHF. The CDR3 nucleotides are TGCAGCGTGTCACAGGGTTCGGAGTATAATTCACCCCTCCACTTT.

For the CDR3, the DNA is TGCGCCAGCAGCTTGGTAGCTACATCAAATGAAAAACTGTTTTTT. Protein sequence: CASSLVATSNEKLFF. The V gene is TRBV5-1, the J gene TRBJ1-4; D gene ambiguous. CDR3 length: 15 residues. The germline V gene encodes CDR1 SGHRS and CDR2 YFSETQ. V shed 0 bases and J shed 5 bases, with 11 bases lying between them.

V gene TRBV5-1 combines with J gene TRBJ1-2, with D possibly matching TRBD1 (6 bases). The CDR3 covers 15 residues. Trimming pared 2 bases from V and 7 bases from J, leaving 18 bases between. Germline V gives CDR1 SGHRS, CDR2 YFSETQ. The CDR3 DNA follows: TGCGCCAGCAGCTTCGGGAGCGAAACAGGGTCTGGCTACACCTTC. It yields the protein CASSFGSETGSGYTF.

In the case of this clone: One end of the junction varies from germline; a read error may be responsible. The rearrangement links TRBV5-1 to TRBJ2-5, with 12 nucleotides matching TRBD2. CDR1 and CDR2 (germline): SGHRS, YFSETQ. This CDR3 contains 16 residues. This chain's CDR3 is CAGSEGTSGPQETQYF. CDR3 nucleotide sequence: TGCGCCGGCAGCGAAGGGACTAGCGGGCCTCAAGAGACCCAGTACTTC.

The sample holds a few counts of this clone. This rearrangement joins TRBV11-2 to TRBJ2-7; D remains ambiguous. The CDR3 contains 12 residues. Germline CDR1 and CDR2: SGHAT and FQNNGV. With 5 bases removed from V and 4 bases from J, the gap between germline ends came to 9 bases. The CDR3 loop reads CASSPVGYEQYF. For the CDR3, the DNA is TGTGCCAGCAGCCCCGTCGGGTACGAGCAGTACTTC.

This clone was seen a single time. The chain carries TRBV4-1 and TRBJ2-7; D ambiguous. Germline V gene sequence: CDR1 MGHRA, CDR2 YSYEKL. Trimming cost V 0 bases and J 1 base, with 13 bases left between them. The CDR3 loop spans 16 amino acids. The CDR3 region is CASSQEGGSLSYEQYF. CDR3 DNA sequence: TGCGCCAGCAGCCAAGAAGGTGGGTCGTTATCCTACGAGCAGTACTTC.

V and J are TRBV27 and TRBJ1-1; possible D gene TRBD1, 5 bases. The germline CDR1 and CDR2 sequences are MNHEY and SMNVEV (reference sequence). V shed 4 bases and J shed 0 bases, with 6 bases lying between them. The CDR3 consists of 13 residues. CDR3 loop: CASSYRLNTEAFF. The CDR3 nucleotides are TGTGCCAGCAGTTACAGGTTGAACACTGAAGCTTTCTTT.

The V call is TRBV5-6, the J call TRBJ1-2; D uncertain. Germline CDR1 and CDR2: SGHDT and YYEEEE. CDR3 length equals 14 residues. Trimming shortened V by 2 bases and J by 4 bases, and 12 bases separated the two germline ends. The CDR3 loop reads CASSLVFNSYGYTF. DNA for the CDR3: TGTGCCAGCAGCTTAGTATTCAACAGCTATGGCTACACCTTC.

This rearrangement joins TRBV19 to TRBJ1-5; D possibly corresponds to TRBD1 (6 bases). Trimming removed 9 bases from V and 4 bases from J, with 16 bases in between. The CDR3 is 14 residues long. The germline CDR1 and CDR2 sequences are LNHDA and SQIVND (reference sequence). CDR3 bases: TGTGCCAGCGTTGTGGGGGCCTCAAATCAGCCCCAGCATTTT. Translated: CASVVGASNQPQHF.

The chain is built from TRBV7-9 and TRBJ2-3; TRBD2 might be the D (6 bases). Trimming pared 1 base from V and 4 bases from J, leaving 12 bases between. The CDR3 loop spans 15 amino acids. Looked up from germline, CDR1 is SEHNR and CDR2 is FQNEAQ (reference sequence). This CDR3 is CASSLGNSGSDTQYF. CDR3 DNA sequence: TGTGCCAGCAGCTTAGGGAATAGCGGCTCAGATACGCAGTATTTT.

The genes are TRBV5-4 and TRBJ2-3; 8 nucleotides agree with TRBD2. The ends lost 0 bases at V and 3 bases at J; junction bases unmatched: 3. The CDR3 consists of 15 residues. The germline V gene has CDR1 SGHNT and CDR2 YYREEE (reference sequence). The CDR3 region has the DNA TGTGCCAGCAGCTTGGATAGCGGGGTTACAGATACGCAGTATTTT. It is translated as CASSLDSGVTDTQYF.

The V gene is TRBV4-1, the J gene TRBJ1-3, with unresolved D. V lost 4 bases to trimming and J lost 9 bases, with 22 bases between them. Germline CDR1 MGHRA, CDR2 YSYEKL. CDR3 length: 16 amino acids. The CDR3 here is CASSPKGRLPDVTIYF. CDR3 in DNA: TGCGCCAGCAGCCCTAAAGGCAGACTACCGGATGTCACCATATATTTT.